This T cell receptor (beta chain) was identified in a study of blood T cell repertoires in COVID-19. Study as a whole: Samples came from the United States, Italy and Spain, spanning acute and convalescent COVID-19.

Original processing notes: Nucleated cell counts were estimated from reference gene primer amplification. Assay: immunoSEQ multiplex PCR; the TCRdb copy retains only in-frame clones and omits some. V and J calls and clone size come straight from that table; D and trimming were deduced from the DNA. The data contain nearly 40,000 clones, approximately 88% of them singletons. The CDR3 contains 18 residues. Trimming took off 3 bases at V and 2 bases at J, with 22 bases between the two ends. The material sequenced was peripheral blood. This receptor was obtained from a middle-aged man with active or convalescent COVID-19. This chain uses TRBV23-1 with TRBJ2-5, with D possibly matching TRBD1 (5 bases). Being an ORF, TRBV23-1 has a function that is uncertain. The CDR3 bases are TGCGCCAGCAGTCATTATAGGCCCCCGCTGACAGCTCAAGAGACCCAGTACTTC. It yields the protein CASSHYRPPLTAQETQYF.